This TCR beta chain was obtained from a study of regulatory T cells in long-lasting Graves disease. In building TCR beta libraries, iRepertoire HTBI primers were used together with Arm-PCR of CDR3 regions. One entry per CDR3 protein results from TCRdb running MiXCR on the multiplex PCR reads. The table has around 360,000 distinct CDR3 sequences, under 20% seen once. Time point defined: newly diagnosed GD, antithyroid drugs for less than 3 months. Construction of the TCR library relied on RNA isolated from PBMCs. V lost 0 bases, J lost 5 bases, and 4 bases stayed unmatched. This CDR3 contains 14 residues. The germline V gene encodes CDR1 LNHNV and CDR2 YYDKDF (reference sequence). This same sample was also part of a study on T cells in Graves' hyperthyroidism and ophthalmopathy. In that study: Ophthalmopathy prediction by the model preceded onset by a median about 6 months.

The rearrangement uses TRBV15 and TRBJ2-7, with 7 bases matching TRBD1. The sample was peripheral blood mononuclear cells (PBMCs), taken at new diagnosis, from a patient treated with antithyroid drugs. The TCR sequence derives from a woman under 30 with Graves disease. CDR3 DNA sequence: TGTGCCACCAGCAGAGATATAGGGGGCCACGAGCAGTACTTC. This translates into CATSRDIGGHEQYF.